This TCR beta chain was retrieved from a study of cytomegalovirus exposure and HLA in healthy donors. The PCR was carried out with 60 Vbeta primers and 13 Jbeta primers. Sequenced by immunoSEQ multiplex PCR; TCRdb stores in-frame clones only, minus some. The table lists 50,000 to 55,000 clones, 65% to 85% of them singletons. This clone was seen once. The material sequenced was PBMCs. The source of this sequence is a boy younger than 18 in good health and CMV-seropositive.

DNA of the CDR3: TGCAGCGTTGCACAGGGGCGCCATTCCTACGAGCAGTACTTC. Encoded protein: CSVAQGRHSYEQYF. The gene calls are TRBV29-1 and TRBJ2-7, with 7 bases identical to TRBD1. Germline V lookup: CDR1 SQVTM, CDR2 ANQGSEA. This CDR3 comprises 14 residues. Trimming removed 4 bases from V and 1 base from J; junction bases left unmatched: 7.